The next 30 T cell receptor beta chains were all read from a single sample in a study of T cells after yellow fever vaccination. TCRdb reanalysed the 5' RACE reads using MiXCR and keeps one entry per CDR3 protein. This sample has 500,000 to 650,000 distinct CDR3 sequences, with approximately 13% found just once. Here the sequenced sample was PBMCs, taken on the day of the yellow fever booster vaccination. The receptors originated from a man in his thirties or forties who received the YFV17D yellow fever vaccine.

This sequence joins TRBV27 and TRBJ1-2; D may be TRBD1 (6 bases). The CDR3 has 15 amino acids. V lost 6 bases, J lost 7 bases, and 21 bases lay in between. CDR1 and CDR2 from the germline V gene are MNHEY and SMNVEV (reference sequence). The chain's CDR3 is CASRGFEPGVPGYTF. CDR3 nucleotide sequence: TGTGCCAGCAGGGGCTTCGAGCCAGGGGTTCCTGGCTACACCTTC.

The chain combines TRBV7-2 with TRBJ2-7; maybe TRBD1 (5 bases). The V gene lost 6 bases and the J gene lost 4 bases, with 13 bases spanning the gap. Germline V CDR1 and CDR2: SGHTA, FQGNSA. The CDR3 totals 13 residues. CDR3 region: CASSPSTGYEQYF. As DNA, the CDR3 is TGTGCCAGCAGTCCCAGCACAGGATACGAGCAGTACTTC.

This clonotype appeared a few times. The V gene is TRBV20-1, the J gene TRBJ2-7, with D perhaps matching TRBD1 or TRBD2 (6 bases each). The ends were cut back, 6 bases at V and 2 bases at J, with 11 bases in the middle. The CDR3 consists of 12 residues. From germline, CDR1 is DFQATT and CDR2 SNEGSKA (reference sequence). Here the CDR3 DNA reads TGCAGTGCCCCCGGGGGCCCCTACGAGCAGTACTTC. This gives the protein CSAPGGPYEQYF.

The table lists this clonotype with a few counts. The rearrangement uses TRBV6-6 and TRBJ1-4; possibly TRBD1 for D (5 bases). Germline V gene data show CDR1 as MNHNY and CDR2 as SVGAGI (reference sequence). Trimming stripped 5 bases from V and 6 bases from J, with 10 bases between. The CDR3 runs 13 residues. CDR3 sequence: CASSTREDEKLFF. The CDR3 DNA sequence: TGTGCCAGCAGTACCAGGGAGGATGAAAAACTGTTTTTT.

This clonotype came up a few times. CDR3 sequence (DNA): TGCGCCAGCAGCTTGGCCGTATCACTAGTCGGGTCAGATACGCAGTATTTT. This sequence encodes CASSLAVSLVGSDTQYF. The V call is TRBV5-1, the J call TRBJ2-3; a possible D gene is TRBD2 (5 bases). There are 17 residues in the CDR3. Trimming cost V 0 bases and J 4 bases, with 18 bases left between them. The germline V gene encodes CDR1 SGHRS and CDR2 YFSETQ.

This clonotype has only a few counts. V is TRBV27 and J is TRBJ2-7; 7 bases line up with TRBD1. V lost 5 bases, J lost 3 bases, and 13 bases stayed unmatched. The CDR3 spans 16 residues. Germline-derived CDR1 and CDR2 are MNHEY and SMNVEV (reference sequence). Written as DNA, the CDR3 is TGTGCCAGCAGTCCAATGACAGGGTTGGACTTCTACGAGCAGTACTTC. Its protein is CASSPMTGLDFYEQYF.

This clonotype occurred a few times. V is TRBV3-1 and J is TRBJ2-2; 14 bases are a match to TRBD2. CDR3 length: 16 amino acids. Unmatched junction bases numbered 3, after V lost 2 bases and J lost 7 bases. Germline values: CDR1 LGHDT, CDR2 YNNKEL (reference sequence). This CDR3 is CASSQTGTSGSGELFF. CDR3 coding DNA: TGTGCCAGCAGCCAAACCGGGACTAGCGGGAGCGGGGAGCTGTTTTTT.

The rearrangement links TRBV5-4 to TRBJ2-5; a possible D gene is TRBD2 (5 bases). This CDR3 is built from 17 residues. Trimming shortened V by 1 base and J by 0 bases, and 16 bases separated the two germline ends. Germline values: CDR1 SGHNT, CDR2 YYREEE (reference sequence). The CDR3 protein is CASSLFEWNGNQETQYF. In DNA form, the CDR3 reads TGTGCCAGCAGCTTGTTCGAATGGAACGGGAACCAAGAGACCCAGTACTTC.

The V and J genes are TRBV20-1 and TRBJ2-3, with D possibly called TRBD1 or TRBD2 (5 bases each). This CDR3 has 12 amino acids. Germline CDR1 and CDR2: DFQATT and SNEGSKA (reference sequence). The V gene lost 2 bases and the J gene lost 6 bases, with 9 bases spanning the gap. In DNA form, the CDR3 reads TGCAGTGCTAGACGAGGGGTCGATACGCAGTATTTT. Protein: CSARRGVDTQYF.

V gene TRBV18 combines with J gene TRBJ1-1; 8 bases match TRBD1. V lost 5 bases to trimming and J lost 0 bases; unmatched junction nucleotides: 8. The CDR3 consists of 16 residues. CDR1 and CDR2 (germline): KGHSH, LQKENI. This CDR3 is CASSAGGQHLNTEAFF. Written as DNA, the CDR3 is TGTGCCAGCTCAGCAGGGGGCCAACATTTGAACACTGAAGCTTTCTTT.

This clonotype was seen only a few times. The junction and the germline gene differ at one end; a read error may be behind it. The rearrangement links TRBV24-1 to TRBJ1-5, with TRBD1 identical over 9 bases. Germline V CDR1 and CDR2: KGHDR, SFDVKD. CDR3 length: 14 residues. The DNA of the CDR3 is TGTGCCACCAGTGACGGGACAGGGAATCGGCCCCAGCATTTT. As protein: CATSDGTGNRPQHF.

The gene calls are TRBV12-3 or TRBV12-4 and TRBJ1-5; D is ambiguous. With 6 bases removed from V and 4 bases from J, the gap between germline ends came to 10 bases. This CDR3 contains 13 residues. The CDR3 sequence is CASRPDQNQPQHF. DNA of the CDR3: TGTGCCAGCAGGCCGGACCAGAATCAGCCCCAGCATTTT.

The gene calls are TRBV29-1 and TRBJ2-2; tentatively, D is TRBD1 (5 bases). This CDR3 contains 14 residues. V was cut by 4 bases and J by 1 base, with 10 bases left in between. Germline-derived CDR1 and CDR2 are SQVTM and ANQGSEA. This CDR3 is CSVAGYENTGELFF. CDR3 nucleotide sequence: TGCAGCGTTGCAGGGTATGAGAACACCGGGGAGCTGTTTTTT.

This clonotype has at least ten counts. The chain couples TRBV24-1 to TRBJ2-2, with 7 bases fitting TRBD2. CDR3 length: 17 amino acids. Germline assignment: CDR1 KGHDR and CDR2 SFDVKD. V trimming: 0 bases; J trimming: 0 bases; junction bases outside the gene matches: 3. The CDR3 is CATSDLAGDPNTGELFF. The CDR3 DNA reads TGTGCCACCAGTGATTTGGCGGGGGACCCGAACACCGGGGAGCTGTTTTTT.

The rearrangement uses TRBV7-8 and TRBJ1-5; D remains ambiguous. V was trimmed by 5 bases and J by 6 bases, leaving 17 bases between them. The germline V gene has CDR1 SGHVS and CDR2 FQNEAQ. The length of the CDR3 is 15 residues. DNA for the CDR3: TGTGCCAGCAGCCTCCAGGTGGGCACGGGTCAGCCCCAGCATTTT. It is translated as CASSLQVGTGQPQHF.

The chain links TRBV20-1 to TRBJ2-3, with TRBD2 identical over 11 bases. The CDR3 has 16 residues. From germline, CDR1 is DFQATT and CDR2 SNEGSKA (reference sequence). J lost 5 bases, V lost 0 bases, and 7 bases had no gene match. CDR3 DNA sequence: TGCAGTGCTAGAGATCTACTAGCGGGAGCGAAAGATACGCAGTATTTT. This translates into CSARDLLAGAKDTQYF.

V and J are TRBV5-1 and TRBJ1-4; D is unclear. Germline V lookup: CDR1 SGHRS, CDR2 YFSETQ. Trimming took off 0 bases at V and 7 bases at J, with 7 bases between the two ends. The CDR3 loop spans 13 amino acids. The CDR3 sequence: CASSLGEFEKLFF. In DNA, the CDR3 is TGCGCCAGCAGCTTGGGGGAGTTTGAAAAACTGTTTTTT.

There are many counts of this clonotype. The chain joins TRBV20-1 to TRBJ2-1, with D possibly being TRBD1 (7 bases). The CDR3 spans 15 residues. In germline, CDR1 is DFQATT, CDR2 SNEGSKA (reference sequence). The germline V and J ends were trimmed by 2 bases and 0 bases, with 11 bases remaining between them. This chain's CDR3 is CSARSGDSSYNEQFF. CDR3 nucleotides: TGCAGTGCTAGATCGGGGGACAGCTCCTACAATGAGCAGTTCTTC.

J is TRBJ2-1 and V is TRBV4-2; D tentatively reads TRBD1 or TRBD2 (5 bases each). Trimming left V 2 bases short and J 5 bases short, with 13 bases between. CDR3 length: 15 residues. CDR1 is LGHNA, CDR2 YNFKEQ, per germline. The CDR3 protein is CASSQPGRTDNEQFF. In DNA, the CDR3 is TGTGCCAGCAGCCAACCGGGACGAACCGACAATGAGCAGTTCTTC.

This clonotype was counted a few times. The rearrangement uses TRBV20-1 and TRBJ1-2; the D is unclear. Trimming removed 4 bases from V and 5 bases from J, with 14 bases in between. Germline V gene lookup returns CDR1 DFQATT and CDR2 SNEGSKA (reference sequence). The length of the CDR3 is 13 residues. The CDR3 nucleotides are TGCAGTGCTATCCTTCCAGAGGGTTATGGCTACACCTTC. Its translation: CSAILPEGYGYTF.

The rearrangement joins TRBV4-3 to TRBJ2-7; 10 positions match TRBD1. Germline-derived CDR1 and CDR2 are LGHNA and YSLEER. V was pared by 0 bases and J by 6 bases, with 11 bases of the junction left unmatched. CDR3 size: 17 residues. The CDR3 DNA reads as TGCGCCAGCAGCCAAGATCTGTCCGGGACAGGGGCCCGCGAGCAGTACTTC. Translation: CASSQDLSGTGAREQYF.

The J gene is TRBJ2-7, the V gene TRBV2; D perhaps matches TRBD2 (6 bases). V gave up 5 bases and J gave up 1 base, with 9 bases separating them. In germline, CDR1 is SNHLY, CDR2 FYNNEI. This CDR3 contains 13 residues. Here the CDR3 reads CASSTGVSYEQYF. Here the CDR3 DNA reads TGTGCCAGCAGTACGGGGGTTTCCTACGAGCAGTACTTC.

The gene calls are TRBV7-2 and TRBJ2-3; 13 bases fit TRBD2. Germline V CDR1 and CDR2: SGHTA, FQGNSA. The CDR3 runs to 16 residues. V dropped 4 bases and J dropped 5; count of bases not matched to a gene: 6. CDR3 sequence (DNA): TGTGCCAGCAGCTCCAGGACTAGCGGGAGAATAGATACGCAGTATTTT. It is translated as CASSSRTSGRIDTQYF.

The chain carries TRBV29-1 and TRBJ2-1; 7 nucleotides match TRBD1. Germline-derived CDR1 and CDR2 are SQVTM and ANQGSEA. V gave up 2 bases and J gave up 4 bases; unmatched junction bases: 5. This CDR3 has 14 residues. CDR3 residues: CSVEKGAMYNEQFF. CDR3 in DNA: TGCAGCGTTGAAAAGGGGGCGATGTACAATGAGCAGTTCTTC.

This chain connects TRBV7-2 to TRBJ1-2; possibly TRBD1 for D (5 bases). The germline V gene has CDR1 SGHTA and CDR2 FQGNSA. The CDR3 length is 14 residues. V was pared by 5 bases and J by 4 bases, with 14 bases between. CDR3 amino acids: CASSPPGGIYGYTF. The CDR3 region has the DNA TGTGCCAGCAGCCCGCCGGGGGGAATCTATGGCTACACCTTC.

This clonotype has more than one count but fewer than ten. The chain uses TRBV28 and TRBJ2-2; D is uncertain. Trimming shortened V by 3 bases and J by 2 bases, and 7 bases separated the two germline ends. The germline V gene encodes CDR1 MDHEN and CDR2 SYDVKM. The CDR3 runs 14 residues. CDR3 nucleotides: TGTGCCAGCAGTTTTAGGGATAACACCGGGGAGCTGTTTTTT. Amino acids: CASSFRDNTGELFF.

A few counts support this clonotype. V is TRBV7-2 and J is TRBJ2-2, with 9 bases aligning to TRBD1. This CDR3 region has 15 residues. V lost 7 bases, J lost 0 bases, and 3 bases stayed unmatched. The germline V gene has CDR1 SGHTA and CDR2 FQGNSA. CDR3 region: CASTGQGSNTGELFF. CDR3 nucleotides: TGTGCCAGCACCGGACAGGGGTCGAACACCGGGGAGCTGTTTTTT.

The chain combines TRBV6-1 with TRBJ2-5, with TRBD1 identical over 7 bases. CDR3 length: 15 amino acids. From germline, CDR1 is MNHNS and CDR2 SASEGT. V dropped 4 bases and J dropped 5; count of bases not matched to a gene: 10. CDR3 in amino acids: CASSVGTAHRETQYF. Written as DNA, the CDR3 is TGTGCCAGCAGTGTTGGGACAGCACACAGGGAGACCCAGTACTTC.

This clonotype came up a few times. The V and J genes are TRBV6-1 and TRBJ2-7, with D maybe TRBD1 (6 bases). Deletions cut 6 bases from V and 2 bases from J, with 14 bases between. Looked up from germline, CDR1 is MNHNS and CDR2 is SASEGT. The CDR3 totals 14 residues. CDR3 DNA sequence: TGTGCCAGCAGAGACAGGAGGATTGCCTACGAGCAGTACTTC. This encodes CASRDRRIAYEQYF.

This clonotype has just a few counts. V and J are TRBV7-6 and TRBJ2-5; TRBD1 aligns across 8 bases. Germline assignment: CDR1 SGHVS and CDR2 FNYEAQ. This CDR3 is built from 16 residues. After removal of 1 base from V and 5 bases from J, the junction contained 9 bases not matched to a gene. Here the CDR3 reads CASSLGHGTGTETQYF. CDR3 bases: TGTGCCAGCAGCTTAGGACACGGGACAGGTACCGAGACCCAGTACTTC.